The 3 T cell receptor beta chains presented below share a single source sample, sequenced in a study of blood T cell repertoires in COVID-19. Using immunoSEQ multiplex PCR, the repertoire was profiled, and TCRdb retains in-frame clones only, with some absent. The sample yields roughly 300,000 clones, about 90% seen once. The sample consisted of PBMCs or T cells enriched from blood (not recorded which). The receptors come from a woman in her 30s who had recovered from COVID-19.

The chain combines TRBV5-1 with TRBJ1-3; D might be TRBD1 (5 bases). This CDR3 is 15 amino acids long. Trimming left V 0 bases short and J 2 bases short, with 9 bases between. Germline CDR1 is SGHRS and CDR2 is YFSETQ. CDR3 bases: TGCGCCAGCAGCTTGGGACAGTTTACTGGAAACACCATATATTTT. Translation gives CASSLGQFTGNTIYF. Full variable domain (remainder filled in from reference TRBV5-1 and TRBJ1-3): KAGVTQTPRYLIKTRGQQVTLSCSPISGHRSVSWYQQTPGQGLQFLFEYFSETQRNKGNFPGRFSGRQFSNSRSEMNVSTLELGDSALYLCASSLGQFTGNTIYFGEGSWLTVV.

The chain uses TRBV5-4 and TRBJ2-3; 9 nucleotides align to TRBD1. The length of the CDR3 is 15 residues. V lost 3 bases and J lost 4; bases outside the gene matches: 6. Germline V gene data show CDR1 as SGHNT and CDR2 as YYREEE (reference sequence). CDR3 loop: CASSSRDRAPDTQYF. The CDR3 DNA follows: TGTGCCAGCAGCTCGCGGGACAGGGCCCCAGATACGCAGTATTTT.

V usage is TRBV6-1 and J usage is TRBJ1-5; 8 nucleotides line up with TRBD1. CDR1 is MNHNS, CDR2 SASEGT, per germline. Trimming took 3 bases from V and 7 from J; bases not matched to a gene: 5. CDR3 length: 14 amino acids. The CDR3 loop reads CASSEDGQGQPQHF. CDR3 DNA sequence: TGTGCCAGCAGTGAGGATGGACAGGGCCAGCCCCAGCATTTT.